A selection of T cell receptor beta chains follows, all from one sample in a study of long-term antiretroviral therapy in people with HIV. The table came from immunoSEQ multiplex PCR; TCRdb's copy has only in-frame clones and leaves some out. The sample carries about 20,000 clones, about 92% recorded once. This material consisted of unsorted PBMCs, taken 4.4 years after starting antiretroviral therapy. The receptors originated from a woman aged 50 to 60 with HIV. The CDR3 runs from the conserved cysteine through the conserved F or W. The D gene is left open where the match is weak. Size is stated for part of the rows, as once, few or many counts, or as a class when the clone is expanded.

v_call	j_call	clone_size	cdr3_length	d_call	cdr3_aa	cdr3_nt
TRBV6-5	TRBJ1-1	NA	12	NA	CASSFRGGEAFF	TGTGCCAGCAGTTTCCGGGGGGGTGAGGCTTTCTTT
TRBV5-4	TRBJ2-3	NA	17	TRBD2	CASSPGTSGASTDTQYF	TGTGCCAGCAGCCCCGGGACTAGCGGAGCTAGCACAGATACGCAGTATTTT
TRBV6-5	TRBJ1-1	NA	16	TRBD1	CASSYSPRTGNTEAFF	TGTGCCAGCAGTTACTCGCCGAGGACAGGGAACACTGAAGCTTTCTTT
TRBV19	TRBJ2-3	NA	15	TRBD2	CASRPTSVSTDTQYF	TGTGCCAGCCGCCCCACTAGCGTAAGCACAGATACGCAGTATTTT
TRBV30	TRBJ1-1	few	16	NA	CAWSPLVGGRSTEAFF	TGTGCCTGGAGCCCGCTGGTGGGAGGCCGGAGCACTGAAGCTTTCTTT
TRBV7-3	TRBJ2-3	NA	14	NA	CASSLMGSTDTQYF	TGTGCCAGCAGCTTAATGGGTAGCACAGATACGCAGTATTTT
TRBV18	TRBJ2-2	NA	15	TRBD1	CASSPGQGSHGELFF	TGTGCCAGCTCACCCGGACAGGGGTCACACGGGGAGCTGTTTTTT
TRBV12-5	TRBJ2-1	NA	18	TRBD2	CATARLAGGRSSYNEQFF	TGTGCAACAGCCAGGCTAGCGGGGGGTAGAAGCTCCTACAATGAGCAGTTCTTC
TRBV5-1	TRBJ1-2	NA	14	NA	CASSLAGTQGNYTF	TGCGCCAGCAGCCTGGCGGGAACCCAGGGGAACTACACCTTC
TRBV5-4	TRBJ2-1	NA	15	NA	CASSTRATSYNEQFF	TGTGCCAGCAGCACCCGAGCGACCTCCTACAATGAGCAGTTCTTC
TRBV19	TRBJ1-5	once	14	NA	CASSMQAGDQPQHF	TGTGCCAGTAGTATGCAGGCGGGGGATCAGCCCCAGCATTTT
TRBV5-6	TRBJ2-5	NA	16	TRBD2	CASSLAPAGGRETQYF	TGTGCCAGCAGCTTGGCCCCGGCGGGGGGGCGAGAGACCCAGTACTTC
TRBV29-1	TRBJ2-5	NA	13	TRBD2	CSARPGGQETQYF	TGCAGCGCCCGGCCGGGGGGCCAAGAGACCCAGTACTTC
TRBV6-5	TRBJ1-4	NA	14	NA	CASSGYHGHEKLFF	TGTGCCAGCTCAGGGTATCACGGCCATGAAAAACTGTTTTTT
TRBV5-1	TRBJ1-3	NA	14	NA	CASSLGSVDDTIYF	TGCGCCAGCAGCTTGGGGTCGGTAGACGACACCATATATTTT
TRBV29-1	TRBJ2-7	NA	13	TRBD1	CSVGTGGSGEQYF	TGCAGCGTCGGGACAGGGGGCAGCGGCGAGCAGTACTTC
TRBV7-6	TRBJ2-5	NA	15	TRBD1	CASSFLTGGGETQYF	TGTGCCAGCAGCTTTCTTACAGGGGGCGGAGAGACCCAGTACTTC
TRBV11-2	TRBJ2-7	NA	15	NA	CASSLEAVSPYEQYF	TGTGCCAGCAGCTTAGAGGCGGTGTCTCCCTACGAGCAGTACTTC
TRBV10-3	TRBJ2-1	NA	12	NA	CAISVGGAKQFF	TGTGCCATCAGTGTGGGGGGGGCTAAGCAGTTCTTC
TRBV27	TRBJ2-5	NA	16	NA	CASSPGGGQGEETQYF	TGTGCCAGCAGTCCCGGGGGGGGACAGGGTGAAGAGACCCAGTACTTC
TRBV7-2	TRBJ2-7	NA	13	NA	CASSLGSGYEQYF	TGTGCCAGCAGCTTAGGCTCGGGATACGAGCAGTACTTC
TRBV7-3	TRBJ2-1	NA	16	TRBD2	CASSFSTSGGANEQFF	TGTGCCAGCAGCTTCTCCACTAGCGGGGGGGCGAATGAGCAGTTCTTC